This T cell receptor (beta chain) was found in a study of regulatory T cells in long-lasting Graves disease. The time point was: newly diagnosed GD, antithyroid drugs for less than 3 months. PBMC RNA served as the TCR library source. The CDR3 is made up of 16 amino acids. Losses at the gene ends were 2 bases for V and 3 bases for J; bases not matched to a gene: 8. The germline gives CDR1 KGHSH, CDR2 LQKENI. CDR3-region Arm-PCR and iRepertoire HTBI primers produced the TCR beta libraries. TCRdb reprocessed the multiplex PCR reads via MiXCR and lists one record per CDR3 protein. In the table there are a few hundred thousand distinct CDR3 sequences, roughly 15% of which are singletons. This clonotype turned up a few times. Antigen specificity is unknown. Findings of the study overall: When disease was persistent, TRBV28, TRBJ1-2 and TRBJ2-5 were the favored segments.

This same sample was also part of a study on T cells in Graves' hyperthyroidism and ophthalmopathy. That study adds: Blood also showed most of the thyroid clonotypes that were expanded above 0.001.

The sample consisted of peripheral blood mononuclear cells (PBMCs), taken at new diagnosis, from a patient treated with antithyroid drugs. The rearrangement links TRBV18 to TRBJ2-7; 9 positions agree with TRBD2. The source of this sequence is a woman aged 18 to 35 with Graves disease. CDR3 region: CASSPIPGLANYEQYF. In DNA, the CDR3 is TGTGCCAGCTCACCAATCCCCGGACTAGCGAACTACGAGCAGTACTTC.